These T cell receptor beta chains were read from a single sample in a study of Graves' ophthalmopathy and Graves' hyperthyroidism. TCRdb used MiXCR to reprocess the multiplex PCR reads, holding one entry per CDR3 protein. The sample shows 560,000 or so distinct CDR3 sequences, roughly 39% of them seen only once. The specimen was peripheral blood or thyroid tissue (not recorded which). The receptors here all came from an adult man with Graves' hyperthyroidism. CDR3s include the opening cysteine and the closing phenylalanine or tryptophan. D genes are given only for firm matches. The listing skips clone size in some rows; elsewhere it reads once, few, many or a size class.

CDR3,DNA,J,size,D,V
CSLSGPESEEYF,TGCAGCTTGTCAGGGCCGGAAAGTGAGGAGTACTTC,TRBJ2-7,few,-,TRBV29-1
CATGKAGRSFGNQPQHF,TGTGCCACCGGCAAGGCAGGGAGGTCATTTGGGAATCAGCCCCAGCATTTT,TRBJ1-5,many,-,TRBV15
CASSYGTGGVRPQHF,TGCGCCAGCAGTTACGGGACAGGGGGCGTTCGGCCCCAGCATTTT,TRBJ1-5,once,TRBD1,TRBV10-2
CASSQSTAQETQYF,TGTGCCAGCAGCCAATCTACGGCCCAAGAGACCCAGTACTTC,TRBJ2-5,many,-,TRBV14
CSSNRGRNTEAFF,TGCAGCTCCAACAGGGGTCGGAACACTGAAGCTTTCTTT,TRBJ1-1,-,TRBD1,TRBV29-1
CASSLATEGPLYGYTF,TGTGCCAGCAGCTTGGCCACCGAGGGGCCTCTCTATGGCTACACCTTC,TRBJ1-2,few,-,TRBV5-8
CSVGREQYF,TGCAGCGTTGGCCGGGAGCAGTACTTC,TRBJ2-7,once,-,TRBV29-1
CASSLDSAANYGYTF,TGCGCCAGCAGCCTCGACAGTGCAGCTAACTATGGCTACACCTTC,TRBJ1-2,many,-,TRBV4-1
CAWSRGLAGVGSYEQYF,TGTGCCTGGAGTAGGGGACTAGCGGGAGTAGGCTCCTACGAGCAGTACTTC,TRBJ2-7,once,TRBD2,TRBV7-2
CASSLSGSGEKLFF,TGTGCCAGCAGCTTATCAGGGTCAGGTGAAAAACTGTTTTTT,TRBJ1-4,few,-,TRBV7-8
CSARHPRGGLAGDHREQYF,TGCAGTGCCAGACACCCTCGGGGAGGCCTAGCGGGAGACCACAGGGAGCAGTACTTC,TRBJ2-7,many,TRBD2,TRBV20-1
CASSSVVGLAANVLTF,TGTGCCAGCAGCTCCGTCGTTGGACTAGCGGCCAACGTCCTGACTTTC,TRBJ2-6,-,TRBD2,TRBV7-6
CATSDGSGTPSHQPQHF,TGTGCCACCAGTGACGGCAGCGGGACGCCAAGTCATCAGCCCCAGCATTTT,TRBJ1-5,many,-,TRBV24-1
CASSAPGTGVDEQYF,TGTGCCAGTAGTGCCCCCGGGACAGGCGTTGACGAGCAGTACTTC,TRBJ2-7,-,TRBD1,TRBV19
CSAFFRDRSYGYTF,TGCAGTGCTTTTTTCCGGGACAGAAGCTATGGCTACACCTTC,TRBJ1-2,many,TRBD1,TRBV20-1
CSVEGVGQGGRETQYF,TGCAGTGTTGAAGGGGTTGGACAGGGGGGACGAGAGACCCAGTACTTC,TRBJ2-5,-,TRBD1,TRBV29-1
CASSYSAGQGFNYGYTF,TGTGCCAGCAGTTACAGCGCGGGACAGGGATTCAACTATGGCTACACCTTC,TRBJ1-2,few,TRBD1,TRBV7-9
CASTSGPGSSYNEQFF,TGTGCCAGCACCTCCGGACCGGGTAGCTCCTACAATGAGCAGTTCTTC,TRBJ2-1,-,-,TRBV7-3
CSVEGLGGYGYTF,TGCAGCGTCGAGGGACTAGGGGGCTATGGCTACACCTTC,TRBJ1-2,-,-,TRBV29-1
CASSQDQVGAKSHQPQHF,TGCGCCAGCAGCCAAGATCAAGTTGGGGCGAAGAGCCATCAGCCCCAGCATTTT,TRBJ1-5,few,-,TRBV4-1
CASGGREGAYGYTF,TGTGCCAGCGGCGGGAGGGAAGGGGCATATGGCTACACCTTC,TRBJ1-2,-,-,TRBV2
CASSSPDDEKLFF,TGCGCCAGCAGCTCCCCGGACGATGAAAAACTGTTTTTT,TRBJ1-4,few,-,TRBV5-1
CASSPRRAYGYTF,TGTGCCAGCAGCCCTCGGCGCGCCTATGGCTACACCTTC,TRBJ1-2,few,-,TRBV14
CASSLGTSWNYNEQYF,TGTGCCAGCAGTTTAGGGACTAGCTGGAACTACAATGAGCAGTACTTC,TRBJ2-7,-,TRBD2,TRBV7-9
CASSLVAGAGELFF,TGTGCCAGCAGCTTAGTTGCGGGCGCCGGGGAGCTGTTTTTT,TRBJ2-2,many,-,TRBV7-2
CAWSGVQGVYNSPLHF,TGTGCCTGGAGCGGCGTTCAGGGGGTCTATAATTCACCCCTCCACTTT,TRBJ1-6,once,TRBD1,TRBV30
CASNRGLGDTQYF,TGTGCCAGCAATCGGGGGCTCGGAGATACGCAGTATTTT,TRBJ2-3,-,-,TRBV2
CASSKAAGKAVNTEAFF,TGTGCCAGTAGTAAGGCGGCGGGAAAAGCCGTGAACACTGAAGCTTTCTTT,TRBJ1-1,many,-,TRBV19
CASSLTSSGNTEAFF,TGTGCCAGCAGCTTAACATCATCGGGGAACACTGAAGCTTTCTTT,TRBJ1-1,many,-,TRBV7-6